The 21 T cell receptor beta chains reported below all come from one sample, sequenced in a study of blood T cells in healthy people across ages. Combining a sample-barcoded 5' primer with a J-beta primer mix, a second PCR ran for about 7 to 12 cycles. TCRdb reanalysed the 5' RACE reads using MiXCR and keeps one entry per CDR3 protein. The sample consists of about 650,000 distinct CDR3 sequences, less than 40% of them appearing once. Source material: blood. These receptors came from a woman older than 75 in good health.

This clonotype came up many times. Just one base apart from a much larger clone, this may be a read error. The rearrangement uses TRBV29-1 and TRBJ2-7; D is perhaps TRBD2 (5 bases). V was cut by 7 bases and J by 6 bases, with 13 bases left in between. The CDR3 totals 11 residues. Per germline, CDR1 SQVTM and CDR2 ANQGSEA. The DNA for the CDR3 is TGCAGCGGTTATGACCGGGGCGAGCAGTACTTC. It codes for CSGYDRGEQYF.

CDR3 in DNA: TGTGCCAGCAGCCCTAAAACAGGTTCCCCCACTGAAGCTTTCTTT. It encodes CASSPKTGSPTEAFF. The chain links TRBV5-4 to TRBJ1-1; possible D gene TRBD1, 5 bases. CDR3 length: 15 amino acids. V was cut by 4 bases and J by 4 bases, with 17 bases left in between. Germline CDR1 SGHNT, CDR2 YYREEE (reference sequence). Based on the CDR3 plus reference TRBV5-4 and TRBJ1-1, the full variable domain is ETGVTQSPTHLIKTRGQQVTLRCSSQSGHNTVSWYQQALGQGPQFIFQYYREEENGRGNFPPRFSGLQFPNYSSELNVNALELDDSALYLCASSPKTGSPTEAFFGQGTRLTVV.

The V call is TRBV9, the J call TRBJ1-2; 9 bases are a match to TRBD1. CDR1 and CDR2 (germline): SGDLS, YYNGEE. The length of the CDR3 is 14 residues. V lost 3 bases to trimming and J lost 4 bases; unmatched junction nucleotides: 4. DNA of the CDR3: TGTGCCAGCAGCGCACGGACAGGGGCCTATGGCTACACCTTC. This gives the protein CASSARTGAYGYTF. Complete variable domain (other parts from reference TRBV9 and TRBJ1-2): DSGVTQTPKHLITATGQRVTLRCSPRSGDLSVYWYQQSLDQGLQFLIQYYNGEERAKGNILERFSAQQFPDLHSELNLSSLELGDSALYFCASSARTGAYGYTFGSGTRLTVV.

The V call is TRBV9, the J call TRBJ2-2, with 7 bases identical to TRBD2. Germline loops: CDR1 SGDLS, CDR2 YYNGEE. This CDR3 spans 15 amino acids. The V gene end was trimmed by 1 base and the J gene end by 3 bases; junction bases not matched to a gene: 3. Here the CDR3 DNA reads TGTGCCAGCAGCGTAAGAGCGGGGTACACCGGGGAGCTGTTTTTT. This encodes CASSVRAGYTGELFF. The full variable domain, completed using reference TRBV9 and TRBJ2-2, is DSGVTQTPKHLITATGQRVTLRCSPRSGDLSVYWYQQSLDQGLQFLIQYYNGEERAKGNILERFSAQQFPDLHSELNLSSLELGDSALYFCASSVRAGYTGELFFGEGSRLTVL.

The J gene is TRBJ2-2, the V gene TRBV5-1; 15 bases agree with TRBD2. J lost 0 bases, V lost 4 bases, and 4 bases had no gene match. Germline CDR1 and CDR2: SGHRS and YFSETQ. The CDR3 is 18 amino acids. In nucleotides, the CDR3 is TGCGCCAGCAGCACGGGACTAGCGGGGGGTTCGAACACCGGGGAGCTGTTTTTT. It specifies CASSTGLAGGSNTGELFF.

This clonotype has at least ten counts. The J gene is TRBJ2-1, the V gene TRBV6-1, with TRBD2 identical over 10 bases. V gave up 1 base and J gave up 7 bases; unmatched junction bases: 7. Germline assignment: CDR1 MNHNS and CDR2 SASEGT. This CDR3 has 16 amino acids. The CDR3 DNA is TGTGCCAGCAGTGAAGTTGCAGCGGGGGGGTGGAATGAGCAGTTCTTC. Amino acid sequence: CASSEVAAGGWNEQFF.

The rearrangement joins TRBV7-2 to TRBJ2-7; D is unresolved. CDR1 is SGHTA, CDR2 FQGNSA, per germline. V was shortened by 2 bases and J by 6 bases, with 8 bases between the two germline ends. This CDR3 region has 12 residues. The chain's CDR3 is CASSLPSGEQYF. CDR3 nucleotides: TGTGCCAGCAGCTTACCGTCCGGCGAGCAGTACTTC. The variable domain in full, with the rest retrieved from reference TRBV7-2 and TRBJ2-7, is GAGVSQSPSNKVTEKGKDVELRCDPISGHTALYWYRQSLGQGLEFLIYFQGNSAPDKSGLPSDRFSAERTGGSVSTLTIQRTQQEDSAVYLCASSLPSGEQYFGPGTRLTVT.

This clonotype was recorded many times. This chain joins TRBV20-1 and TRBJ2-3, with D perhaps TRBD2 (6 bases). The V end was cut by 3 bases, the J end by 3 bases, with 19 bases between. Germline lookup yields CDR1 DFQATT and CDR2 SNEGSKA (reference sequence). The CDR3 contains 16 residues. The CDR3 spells CSASTWDFRSTDTQYF. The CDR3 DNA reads TGCAGTGCTAGTACTTGGGACTTTAGGAGTACAGATACGCAGTATTTT.

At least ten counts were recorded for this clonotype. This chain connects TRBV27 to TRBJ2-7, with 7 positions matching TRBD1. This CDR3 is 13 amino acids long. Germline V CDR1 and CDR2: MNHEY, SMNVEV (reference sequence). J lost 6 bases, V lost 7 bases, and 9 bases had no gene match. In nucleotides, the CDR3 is TGTGCCAGCAAAACTTTTGACAGGGCCGAGCAGTACTTC. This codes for CASKTFDRAEQYF.

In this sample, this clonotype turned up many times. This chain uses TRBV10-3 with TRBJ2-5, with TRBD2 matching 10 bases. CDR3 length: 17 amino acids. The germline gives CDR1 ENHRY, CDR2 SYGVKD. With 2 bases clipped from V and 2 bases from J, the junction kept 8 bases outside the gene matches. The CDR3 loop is CAISEPNGLAVQETQYF. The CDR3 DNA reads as TGTGCCATCAGTGAGCCGAATGGACTAGCGGTACAAGAGACCCAGTACTTC.

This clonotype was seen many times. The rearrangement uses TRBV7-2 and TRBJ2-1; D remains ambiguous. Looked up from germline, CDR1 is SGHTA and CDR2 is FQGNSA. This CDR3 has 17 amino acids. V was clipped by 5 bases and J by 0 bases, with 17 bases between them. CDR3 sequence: CASSALERISSYNEQFF. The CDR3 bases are TGTGCCAGCAGCGCCCTCGAGAGGATCAGCTCCTACAATGAGCAGTTCTTC. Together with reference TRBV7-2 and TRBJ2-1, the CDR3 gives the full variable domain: GAGVSQSPSNKVTEKGKDVELRCDPISGHTALYWYRQSLGQGLEFLIYFQGNSAPDKSGLPSDRFSAERTGGSVSTLTIQRTQQEDSAVYLCASSALERISSYNEQFFGPGTRLTVL.

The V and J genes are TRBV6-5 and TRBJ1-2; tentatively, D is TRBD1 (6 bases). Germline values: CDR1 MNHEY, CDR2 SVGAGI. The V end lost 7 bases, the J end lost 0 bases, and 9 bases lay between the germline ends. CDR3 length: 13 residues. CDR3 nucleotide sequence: TGTGCCAGCATGCAGGGGACTAACTATGGCTACACCTTC. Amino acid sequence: CASMQGTNYGYTF.

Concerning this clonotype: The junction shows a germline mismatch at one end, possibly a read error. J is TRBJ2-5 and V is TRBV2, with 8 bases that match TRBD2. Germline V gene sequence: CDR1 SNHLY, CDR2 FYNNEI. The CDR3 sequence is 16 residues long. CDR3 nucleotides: TGTGCCAGCAGTGCCCCTGCGGGGGGAGGAAAAGAGACCCAGGACTTC. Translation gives CASSAPAGGGKETQDF.

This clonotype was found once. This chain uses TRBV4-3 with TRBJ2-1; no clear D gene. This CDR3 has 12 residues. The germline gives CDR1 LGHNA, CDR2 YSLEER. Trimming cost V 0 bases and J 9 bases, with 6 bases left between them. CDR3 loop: CASSQELGEQFF. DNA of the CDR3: TGCGCCAGCAGCCAAGAATTGGGTGAGCAGTTCTTC.

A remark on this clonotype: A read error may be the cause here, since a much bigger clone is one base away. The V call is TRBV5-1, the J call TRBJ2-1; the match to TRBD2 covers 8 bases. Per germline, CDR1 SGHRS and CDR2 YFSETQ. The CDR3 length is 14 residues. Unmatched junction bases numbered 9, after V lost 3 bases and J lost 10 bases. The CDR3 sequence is CASSYSGTRGEQFF. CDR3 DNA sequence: TGCGCCAGCAGCTACTCCGGGACTAGAGGCGAGCAGTTCTTC.

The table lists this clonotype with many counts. The CDR3 DNA follows: TGCGCCAGCAGCCAAGATTCGGGGTATAATTCACCCCTCCACTTT. It specifies CASSQDSGYNSPLHF. This rearrangement joins TRBV4-3 to TRBJ1-6; D unresolved. The CDR3 loop spans 15 amino acids. The V end lost 0 bases, the J end lost 4 bases, and 7 bases lay between the germline ends. The germline V gene has CDR1 LGHNA and CDR2 YSLEER.

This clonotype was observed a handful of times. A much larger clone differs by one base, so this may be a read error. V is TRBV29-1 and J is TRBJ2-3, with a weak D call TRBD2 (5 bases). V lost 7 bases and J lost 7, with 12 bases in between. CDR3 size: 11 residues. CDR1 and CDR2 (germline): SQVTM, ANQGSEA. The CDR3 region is CSGLEGNTQYF. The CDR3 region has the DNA TGCAGCGGGCTAGAGGGTAATACGCAGTATTTT.

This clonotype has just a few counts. As DNA, the CDR3 is TGTGCCAGCAGCGTACGTCCTAGGACAGATGAGGAGTTATCCTACGAGCAGTACTTC. Translating it yields CASSVRPRTDEELSYEQYF. The chain carries TRBV9 and TRBJ2-7; a weak D match, TRBD1 (6 bases). CDR1 is SGDLS, CDR2 YYNGEE, per germline. This CDR3 has 19 amino acids. The V end lost 1 base, the J end lost 1 base, and 24 bases lay between the germline ends.

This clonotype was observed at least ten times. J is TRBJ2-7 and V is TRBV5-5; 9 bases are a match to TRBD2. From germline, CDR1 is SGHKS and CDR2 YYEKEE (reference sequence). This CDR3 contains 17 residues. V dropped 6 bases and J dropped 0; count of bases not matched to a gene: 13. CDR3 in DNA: TGTGCCAGCACCCGAACTGTAGCGGGGGCCAGCTCCTACGAGCAGTACTTC. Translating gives CASTRTVAGASSYEQYF.

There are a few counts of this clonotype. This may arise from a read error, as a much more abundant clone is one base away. As DNA, the CDR3 is TGTGCCAGCAGTCAGTTCGTCAATGAGCAGTACTTC. Residues: CASSQFVNEQYF. The rearrangement uses TRBV12-3 or TRBV12-4 and TRBJ2-7; no clear D gene. This CDR3 has 12 residues. V was pared by 5 bases and J by 7 bases, with 12 bases between.

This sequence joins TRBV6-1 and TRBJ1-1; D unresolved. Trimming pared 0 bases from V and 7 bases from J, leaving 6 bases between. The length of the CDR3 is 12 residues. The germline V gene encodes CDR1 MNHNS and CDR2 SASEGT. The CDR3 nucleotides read TGTGCCAGCAGTGAAGCGGACCTTGAAGCTTTCTTT. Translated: CASSEADLEAFF.